A selection of T cell receptor beta chains follows, all from one sample in a study of cytomegalovirus exposure and HLA in healthy donors. Assay used: immunoSEQ multiplex PCR; TCRdb lists only in-frame clones, some missing. The repertoire consists of 50,000 or so clones, with 75% to 80% occurring once and the leading ten covering about 3%. Sample: PBMCs. The receptors stem from a woman aged 40 to 49 in good health and CMV-seropositive. The CDR3 runs from the conserved cysteine through the conserved F or W. The D gene is left open where the match is weak. Clone size is stated in some rows and not others, as once, few, many or a class when expanded.

clone_size,v_call,d_call,j_call,cdr3_nt,cdr3_aa
few,TRBV2,TRBD2,TRBJ2-3,TGTGCCAGCAACGAGCGGGGGGGTCGAGATACGCAGTATTTT,CASNERGGRDTQYF
NA,TRBV7-9,TRBD1,TRBJ1-6,TGTGCCAGCAGCTTAGGGACAGGGGTCAATTCACCCCTCCACTTT,CASSLGTGVNSPLHF
few,TRBV19,NA,TRBJ1-4,TGTGCCAGTAAGCGAGAAGTAAATGAAAAACTGTTTTTT,CASKREVNEKLFF
NA,TRBV7-2,NA,TRBJ1-2,TGTGCCAGCAGCTCGTACGGGAAGGACTATGGCTACACCTTC,CASSSYGKDYGYTF
NA,TRBV10-2,TRBD2,TRBJ2-1,TGCGCCAGCAGTGTTTTAAGTTCGTCTGCGGGGGGAGGTAATGAGCAGTTCTTC,CASSVLSSSAGGGNEQFF
once,TRBV28,NA,TRBJ2-7,TGTGCCAGCAGTTCCGGTGGTTCCTACGAGCAGTACTTC,CASSSGGSYEQYF
NA,TRBV4-2,NA,TRBJ1-4,TGTGCCAGCAGCCAAGATCGCACAGCCATCGCAACTAATGAAAAACTGTTTTTT,CASSQDRTAIATNEKLFF
few,TRBV9,NA,TRBJ1-5,TGTGCCAGCAGCGTAGACGGGAATAGCAATCAGCCCCAGCATTTT,CASSVDGNSNQPQHF
few,TRBV11-1,TRBD1,TRBJ2-7,TGTGCCAGCAGCTACCGGACAGGCTACGAGCAGTACTTC,CASSYRTGYEQYF
once,TRBV19,NA,TRBJ1-4,TGTGCCAGTAAAGGGCAGGGTGATGAAAAACTGTTTTTT,CASKGQGDEKLFF
NA,TRBV5-4,NA,TRBJ1-1,TGTGCCAGCAGCTCCACCATACAGGGGAACACTGAAGCTTTCTTT,CASSSTIQGNTEAFF
NA,TRBV2,TRBD2,TRBJ2-3,TGTGCCAGCTCACGACTAGCTTCTACGGGAGATACGCAGTATTTT,CASSRLASTGDTQYF
NA,TRBV7-2,NA,TRBJ1-1,TGTGCCAGCAGCTCGCTGGGGGGTCGCCAGGCTTTCTTT,CASSSLGGRQAFF
once,TRBV30,TRBD1,TRBJ1-1,TGTGCCTGGGGACAGGAGAACACTGAAGCTTTCTTT,CAWGQENTEAFF
NA,TRBV10-2,NA,TRBJ1-1,TGCGCCAGCGCCGGGGGGACGGGGAGGAACACTGAAGCTTTCTTT,CASAGGTGRNTEAFF
few,TRBV7-2,TRBD2,TRBJ2-7,TGTGCCAGCAGCGAGACTAGCGGGGGGGTCTACGAGCAGTACTTC,CASSETSGGVYEQYF
NA,TRBV4-1,TRBD2,TRBJ2-7,TGTGCCAGCAGCCAAGATGGGGGTAGCGGGGGATACGAGCAGTACTTC,CASSQDGGSGGYEQYF
NA,TRBV20-1,NA,TRBJ1-4,TGCAGTGCTCTGTTTAATGAAAAACTGTTTTTT,CSALFNEKLFF
NA,TRBV11-2,TRBD1,TRBJ2-7,TGTGCCAGCAGTACTCACAGGGGGCTGGGCGAGCAGTACTTC,CASSTHRGLGEQYF
once,TRBV7-2,NA,TRBJ2-2,TGTGCCAGCAGCTTAGAGAGGGGGAAGGAGCTGTTTTTT,CASSLERGKELFF
NA,TRBV10-3,TRBD2,TRBJ2-7,TGTGCCATCATGACTAGCGGGGACTACGAGCAGTACTTC,CAIMTSGDYEQYF
NA,TRBV2,TRBD1,TRBJ1-1,TGTGCCAGCACCGGACAGGGAAGTGCTGAAGCTTTCTTT,CASTGQGSAEAFF
NA,TRBV29-1,NA,TRBJ2-7,TGCAGCGTATCGGACAACTCCTACGAGCAGTACTTC,CSVSDNSYEQYF
NA,TRBV7-2,TRBD2,TRBJ2-1,TGTGCCTCTTCTAGCGGGGGGGACTCCTACAATGAGCAGTTCTTC,CASSSGGDSYNEQFF
once,TRBV6-5,NA,TRBJ1-1,TGTGCCAGCAGTTACGCAGCTGAAGCTTTCTTT,CASSYAAEAFF
NA,TRBV20-1,NA,TRBJ2-1,TGCAGTGCTGAGCCGGGCAATGAGCAGTTCTTC,CSAEPGNEQFF
few,TRBV6-5,NA,TRBJ1-5,TGTGCCAGCAGCCTAAACAGGGCAGCTCAGCCCCAGCATTTT,CASSLNRAAQPQHF
NA,TRBV30,NA,TRBJ1-5,TGTGCCTGGAGTGTACAGGGCAGAGATAGCAATCAGCCCCAGCATTTT,CAWSVQGRDSNQPQHF
NA,TRBV2,NA,TRBJ1-2,TGTGCCAGCAGCGGGATTCTTTTAGCCAGGGGCTACACCTTC,CASSGILLARGYTF
NA,TRBV5-4,NA,TRBJ2-1,TGTGCCAGCAGCTTGGCGGCCCGCAGGGGAAGTTCGAATGAGCAGTTCTTC,CASSLAARRGSSNEQFF
few,TRBV7-2,TRBD1,TRBJ1-5,TGTGCCAGCAGCCGTGACAGGGTCGATCAGCCCCAGCATTTT,CASSRDRVDQPQHF
few,TRBV7-7,TRBD1,TRBJ2-1,TGTGCCAGCAGCTTAGGGGACAGGGACAATGAGCAGTTCTTC,CASSLGDRDNEQFF
NA,TRBV5-4,TRBD1,TRBJ2-2,TGTGCCAGCAGTCATCGGGACAGAGGAACCGGGGAGCTGTTTTTT,CASSHRDRGTGELFF
NA,TRBV6-5,NA,TRBJ1-6,TGTGCCAGCAGCTCAGGAGGTGTCAGCGGGCCCCTCCACTTT,CASSSGGVSGPLHF
NA,TRBV21-1,NA,TRBJ2-1,TGTGCCAGCAGGGGACTAGTGACAAAGGGGTATGAGCAGTTCTTC,CASRGLVTKGYEQFF
NA,TRBV4-3,NA,TRBJ1-1,TGCGCCAGCAGCCAAGGTTATCGAGCCAACACTGAAGCTTTCTTT,CASSQGYRANTEAFF
NA,TRBV23-1,NA,TRBJ1-6,TGCGCCACCGAGGGCCCAGAGGGATCACCCCTCCACTTT,CATEGPEGSPLHF
few,TRBV15,NA,TRBJ2-5,TGTGCCACCAGCAGAGCTGGGGCAGAGACCCAGTACTTC,CATSRAGAETQYF
NA,TRBV10-3,TRBD2,TRBJ2-1,TGTGCCATCAGTGAGTCGCCAGCGGGGATGCGGAATGAGCAGTTCTTC,CAISESPAGMRNEQFF
NA,TRBV4-3,NA,TRBJ2-7,TGCGCCAGCAGCCAAGATGGTTCCGGGGGGCCCCTCTACGAGCAGTACTTC,CASSQDGSGGPLYEQYF